What follows are 14 T cell receptor beta chains derived from one specimen sequenced in a study of T cell clonality in common variable immunodeficiency. The table came from immunoSEQ multiplex PCR; TCRdb's copy has only in-frame clones and leaves some out. Observed are more than 45,000 clones, no singletons, with the top ten taking roughly 6%. Source material: peripheral blood mononuclear cells. These receptors all come from a person between 18 and 69 years old in good health.

This clone was seen ten or more times. The CDR3 end is not reached by the read, which stops 3 residues before it; the germline J gene fills it in. V gene TRBV5-1 combines with J gene TRBJ2-3; a possible D gene is TRBD1 (5 bases). The V end lost 0 bases, the J end lost 5 bases, and 7 bases lay between the germline ends. CDR1 is SGHRS, CDR2 YFSETQ, per germline. The CDR3 covers 13 residues. The CDR3 protein is CASSLGQKDTQYF. Partial CDR3 DNA: TGCGCCAGCAGCTTGGGACAGAAAGATACG.

This clone was detected many times. Coverage ceases 3 residues before the CDR3 finishes, and the germline J gene fills in the end. The chain links TRBV2 to TRBJ1-5; possibly TRBD1 for D (6 bases). Trimming left V 7 bases short and J 5 bases short, with 15 bases between. CDR1 SNHLY and CDR2 FYNNEI come from the germline V gene. The CDR3 length is 14 residues. Incomplete CDR3 DNA: TGTGCCAGCATGTCCACAGGGCTCCATCAGCCC. This translates into CASMSTGLHQP. In full, the CDR3 is CASMSTGLHQPQHF.

This clone was observed at least ten times. The sequence runs out 3 residues before the end of the CDR3; the remainder is reconstructed from the germline J gene. V usage is TRBV4-1 and J usage is TRBJ1-4; D perhaps matches TRBD1 (5 bases). Germline CDR1 is MGHRA and CDR2 is YSYEKL. The CDR3 contains 16 residues. Trimming took off 4 bases at V and 5 bases at J, with 17 bases between the two ends. The CDR3 here is CASSPIKDRMNEKLFF. CDR3 DNA (partial): TGCGCCAGCAGCCCGATTAAAGACAGAATGAATGAAAAA.

This clone has at least ten counts. The read finishes 3 residues shy of the CDR3 end, and the germline J gene is used to complete it. This sequence joins TRBV29-1 and TRBJ2-3, with D possibly being TRBD1 (5 bases). V was pared by 6 bases and J by 0 bases, with 19 bases between. The V gene's germline CDR1 is SQVTM and CDR2 ANQGSEA. The CDR3 spans 16 residues. CDR3: CSVENRQRLSTDTQYF. CDR3 DNA, as far as it was read: TGCAGCGTAGAGAATCGACAGCGACTTAGCACAGATACG.

This clone was seen repeatedly, ten times or more. The CDR3 extends 3 residues past the end of the read, so its final part is completed from the germline J gene. The chain couples TRBV5-6 to TRBJ2-1; perhaps TRBD1 as D (5 bases). The CDR3 loop spans 14 amino acids. V dropped 2 bases and J dropped 4 bases, with 10 bases sitting between them. CDR1 is SGHDT, CDR2 YYEEEE, per germline. CDR3: CASSFLQAYNEQFF. The CDR3 DNA, read in part, is TGTGCCAGCAGCTTTTTACAGGCTTACAATGAG.

This clone was recorded many times. The read is 3 residues too short to cover the CDR3 end, so that end is filled in from the germline J gene. The V and J genes are TRBV30 and TRBJ1-4; 7 bases are shared with TRBD1. CDR1 is GTSNPN, CDR2 SVGIG, per germline (reference sequence). This CDR3 spans 13 amino acids. The sequenced part of the CDR3 DNA is TGTGCCTGGAGTCGTGACAGGGACTCACCA. Protein sequence: CAWSRDRDSP. The full CDR3 sequence reads CAWSRDRDSPLFF.

This clone occurred a few times. The sequenced fragment ends 3 residues before the CDR3 boundary, so the rest is inferred from the germline J gene. This rearrangement joins TRBV20-1 to TRBJ1-4; 9 positions match TRBD1. Germline assignment: CDR1 DFQATT and CDR2 SNEGSKA (reference sequence). CDR3 length equals 12 residues. CDR3 region: CSAQDRGSPLFF. CDR3 DNA (partial): TGCAGTGCTCAGGACAGGGGTTCACCA.

This clone showed up many times. The DNA ends 3 residues before the CDR3 does, and the rest of the CDR3 is filled in from the germline J gene. This chain connects TRBV5-6 to TRBJ1-2; D is unresolved. The CDR3 contains 15 residues. CDR1 is SGHDT, CDR2 YYEEEE, per germline. The V and J ends lost 3 bases and 3 bases respectively, with 15 bases between them. The DNA read from the CDR3 is TGTGCCAGCAGCTCCCCCCGGGTTACTGACTATGGC. Its protein is CASSSPRVTDYG. The complete CDR3 sequence is CASSSPRVTDYGYTF.

The sample holds many counts of this clone. The covered CDR3 bases are TGTGCCAGCAGCTTAGAACAGGTAGACGACGAG. Amino acid sequence: CASSLEQVDDE. The whole CDR3 protein reads CASSLEQVDDEQYF. The chain joins TRBV7-9 to TRBJ2-7, with D possibly matching TRBD1 (5 bases). The CDR3 end falls 3 residues outside the read, so it is completed with the germline J gene. V was clipped by 1 base and J by 5 bases, with 12 bases between them. The CDR3 totals 14 residues. Germline V gene lookup returns CDR1 SEHNR and CDR2 FQNEAQ (reference sequence).

This clone was seen many times. From the germline J gene comes the end of the CDR3, since the read stops 3 residues before it. The rearrangement links TRBV5-1 to TRBJ2-7; 10 bases line up with TRBD1. Looked up from germline, CDR1 is SGHRS and CDR2 is YFSETQ. The CDR3 runs to 14 residues. V lost 4 bases to trimming and J lost 3 bases; unmatched junction nucleotides: 4. The covered CDR3 bases are TGCGCCAGCAGCCGACAGGGGGCTGACTACGAG. Residues: CASSRQGADYE. The entire CDR3 is CASSRQGADYEQYF.

This clone was recorded many times. The sequenced fragment ends 3 residues before the CDR3 boundary, so the rest is inferred from the germline J gene. V and J are TRBV20-1 and TRBJ1-2; D is perhaps TRBD1 (6 bases). There are 15 residues in the CDR3. Looked up from germline, CDR1 is DFQATT and CDR2 is SNEGSKA (reference sequence). Trimming pared 6 bases from V and 5 bases from J, leaving 22 bases between. CDR3 DNA, as far as it was read: TGCAGTGCACCCGACGGGAACAGGGAGGGGTATGGC. Its translation: CSAPDGNREGYG. The full CDR3 protein reads CSAPDGNREGYGYTF.

In its sample, this clone was seen many times. The observed sequence ends 3 residues before the CDR3 terminus, with the missing tail filled in from the germline J gene. The chain is built from TRBV30 and TRBJ2-7, with TRBD1 identical over 7 bases. The CDR3 length is 14 residues. CDR1 and CDR2 from the germline V gene are GTSNPN and SVGIG (reference sequence). V lost 0 bases and J lost 1; bases outside the gene matches: 3. CDR3: CAWSVQGSSYEQYF. CDR3 bases read: TGTGCCTGGAGTGTACAGGGGAGTTCCTACGAG.

This clone has at least ten counts. The read finishes 3 residues shy of the CDR3 end, and the germline J gene is used to complete it. The rearrangement links TRBV5-6 to TRBJ2-2; possible D gene TRBD1, 7 bases. Germline V lookup: CDR1 SGHDT, CDR2 YYEEEE. The CDR3 spans 15 residues. The CDR3 spells CASSWQGGRDEKLFF. The CDR3 DNA, read in part, is TGTGCCAGCAGCTGGCAGGGGGGTAGGGATGAAAAG.

The table lists this clone with many counts. The read comes to an end 3 residues before the CDR3 does, leaving the germline J gene to fill in the end. This chain uses TRBV12-3 or TRBV12-4 with TRBJ1-2, with no clear D. There are 17 residues in the CDR3. V shed 1 base and J shed 1 base, with 16 bases lying between them. The sequenced part of the CDR3 DNA is TGTGCCAGCAGTTTAGTAGGGTCGGATCAGGATAACTATGGC. Translated, it gives CASSLVGSDQDNYG. The entire CDR3 reads CASSLVGSDQDNYGYTF.